This TCR beta chain appears in the sequencing data of a study of patients and donors after allogeneic stem cell transplantation. TCRdb used MiXCR to reprocess the RT-PCR reads, holding one entry per CDR3 protein. Of tens of thousands of distinct CDR3 sequences in the sample, more than 20% were seen once. The sample holds a few counts of this clonotype. This receptor was obtained from a human donor who was either an allogeneic HSCT recipient or a stem cell or donor lymphocyte infusion donor (not recorded which). It is not recorded whose cells these are; they may come from a transplant donor. The specimen was blood, either unsorted or a sorted T cell fraction (not recorded which).

The CDR3 sequence is CASSLGIGPNYGYTF. The CDR3 coding sequence is TGTGCCAGCAGCTTAGGGATAGGACCTAACTATGGCTACACCTTC. The rearrangement joins TRBV7-3 to TRBJ1-2; D gene uncertain. In germline, CDR1 is SGHTA, CDR2 FQGTGA. This CDR3 comprises 15 residues. The V and J ends lost 2 bases and 0 bases respectively, with 10 bases between them.